The source of this T cell receptor (beta chain) is a study of CD8 T cells in ankylosing spondylitis. Study outcomes and limitations: In ankylosing spondylitis blood, a motif of roughly eight highly homologous TCR beta variants appeared characteristic. In peripheral blood, disease-linked CD8+ clones occurred at relatively low frequencies.

Trimming took 1 base from V and 2 from J, leaving 13 bases between them. Germline V gene data show CDR1 as SGHVS and CDR2 as FQNEAQ. The CDR3 runs to 16 residues. In making TCR beta libraries, quantitative 5'-RACE with molecular barcodes was used. TCRdb re-derived calls from the 5' RACE reads in MiXCR, one entry per CDR3 protein. The sample holds about 220,000 distinct CDR3 sequences, roughly 6.6% seen once. This clonotype was recorded many times. Its antigen is not known. Material for sequencing was blood, either unsorted or a sorted T cell fraction (not recorded which). This chain joins TRBV7-8 and TRBJ2-3; D is possibly TRBD2 (5 bases). The sequence was collected from a male donor with ankylosing spondylitis. Here the CDR3 DNA reads TGTGCCAGCAGCTTAGTTATCGAGGGTCCCACAGATACGCAGTATTTT. It is translated as CASSLVIEGPTDTQYF.